These 21 T cell receptor beta chains came from one sample sequenced in a study of identical twins. TCRdb analysed the 5' RACE reads with MiXCR anew, one entry per CDR3 protein. Here the sample spans a few hundred thousand distinct CDR3 sequences, roughly 9% being singletons. The specimen sequenced was naive T cells sorted from blood. The receptors stem from a woman between 50 and 59 years old in good health.

This chain links TRBV14 with TRBJ2-3, with D perhaps TRBD1 or TRBD2 (5 bases each). Germline lookup yields CDR1 SGHDN and CDR2 FVKESK. This CDR3 spans 14 amino acids. Trimming took 5 bases from V and 4 from J, leaving 13 bases between them. In nucleotides, the CDR3 is TGTGCCAGCAGCGAAGGGACCTGGCCAGATACGCAGTATTTT. Translation: CASSEGTWPDTQYF.

This clonotype was seen a few times. The chain uses TRBV29-1 and TRBJ2-5, with TRBD1 as a possible D gene (5 bases). Germline CDR1 SQVTM, CDR2 ANQGSEA. Trimming left V 0 bases short and J 2 bases short, with 10 bases between. The CDR3 sequence is 14 residues long. CDR3 bases: TGCAGCGTTGAAGAAGACAGCCTTCAAGAGACCCAGTACTTC. Protein sequence: CSVEEDSLQETQYF.

The genes are TRBV7-9 and TRBJ2-1, with 12 bases matching TRBD2. The CDR3 is 15 residues long. The V gene's germline CDR1 is SEHNR and CDR2 FQNEAQ (reference sequence). V lost 3 bases, J lost 8 bases, and 5 bases stayed unmatched. The CDR3 bases are TGTGCCAGCAGCTTTGGACTAGCGGGACCAGATGAGCAGTTCTTC. As protein: CASSFGLAGPDEQFF. Using reference TRBV7-9 and TRBJ2-1 for the parts outside the CDR3, the full variable domain is DTGVSQNPRHKITKRGQNVTFRCDPISEHNRLYWYRQTLGQGPEFLTYFQNEAQLEKSRLLSDRFSAERPKGSFSTLEIQRTEQGDSAMYLCASSFGLAGPDEQFFGPGTRLTVL.

The chain uses TRBV20-1 and TRBJ2-4; tentatively, D is TRBD1 or TRBD2 (6 bases each). Germline V gene sequence: CDR1 DFQATT, CDR2 SNEGSKA (reference sequence). The V gene lost 6 bases and the J gene lost 10 bases, with 19 bases spanning the gap. The CDR3 extends over 13 amino acids. Here the CDR3 reads CSALGGRELIQYF. CDR3 coding DNA: TGCAGTGCCTTGGGGGGCAGGGAGTTAATTCAGTACTTC.

The chain uses TRBV6-4 and TRBJ2-2; D ambiguous. The germline V gene has CDR1 MRHNA and CDR2 SNTAGT. Trimming removed 7 bases from V and 3 bases from J, with 6 bases in between. CDR3 size: 12 residues. The CDR3, as DNA: TGTGCCAGCAAACGGTACACCGGGGAGCTGTTTTTT. Amino acid sequence: CASKRYTGELFF.

This clonotype was detected many times. The gene calls are TRBV7-8 and TRBJ2-5, with D perhaps TRBD2 (6 bases). With 2 bases removed from V and 2 bases from J, the gap between germline ends came to 12 bases. Germline values: CDR1 SGHVS, CDR2 FQNEAQ. CDR3 size: 15 residues. CDR3 sequence: CASSLTGSSQETQYF. In DNA form, the CDR3 reads TGTGCCAGCAGCTTAACCGGGAGTAGTCAAGAGACCCAGTACTTC.

This clonotype has a handful of counts. This chain joins TRBV5-5 and TRBJ2-2; D is ambiguous. Looked up from germline, CDR1 is SGHKS and CDR2 is YYEKEE (reference sequence). The V end lost 0 bases, the J end lost 3 bases, and 6 bases lay between the germline ends. This CDR3 has 14 amino acids. The CDR3 reads CASSLDFDTGELFF. CDR3 sequence (DNA): TGTGCCAGCAGCTTGGACTTCGACACCGGGGAGCTGTTTTTT.

Points on this clonotype: One end of the junction varies from germline; a read error may be responsible. The V gene is TRBV20-1, the J gene TRBJ2-2, with 7 bases matching TRBD1. The CDR3 runs 15 residues. Germline CDR1 reads DFQATT; CDR2 reads SNEGSKA (reference sequence). The CDR3 sequence: CSARVGQTNTGELLF. The CDR3 DNA reads TGCAGTGCTAGAGTGGGACAGACGAACACCGGGGAGCTGCTTTTT.

This clonotype was counted ten times or more. This chain uses TRBV29-1 with TRBJ2-1, with 10 bases identical to TRBD2. The CDR3 has 14 residues. CDR1 is SQVTM and CDR2 is ANQGSEA in the germline V gene. Losses at the gene ends were 5 bases for V and 4 bases for J; bases not matched to a gene: 5. In nucleotides, the CDR3 is TGCAGCGTTCCCGGGACTAGCGCGTACAATGAGCAGTTCTTC. Its protein is CSVPGTSAYNEQFF.

This clonotype was detected a few times. The rearrangement joins TRBV20-1 to TRBJ2-1; a possible D gene is TRBD2 (7 bases). CDR1 and CDR2 from the germline V gene are DFQATT and SNEGSKA (reference sequence). The CDR3 extends over 16 amino acids. Trimming pared 7 bases from V and 6 bases from J, leaving 25 bases between. This chain's CDR3 is CSGMNLVAGALNEQFF. Here the CDR3 DNA reads TGCAGTGGCATGAATCTGGTTGCGGGGGCCCTCAATGAGCAGTTCTTC.

There are a few counts of this clonotype. The chain couples TRBV28 to TRBJ2-1; TRBD2 matches at 7 bases. V was clipped by 7 bases and J by 0 bases; unmatched bases: 3. CDR3 size: 14 residues. Germline V gene lookup returns CDR1 MDHEN and CDR2 SYDVKM. CDR3 amino acids: CASIPSGSYNEQFF. CDR3 nucleotide sequence: TGTGCCAGCATTCCTAGCGGCTCCTACAATGAGCAGTTCTTC. The full variable domain, its missing parts supplied by reference TRBV28 and TRBJ2-1, is DVKVTQSSRYLVKRTGEKVFLECVQDMDHENMFWYRQDPGLGLRLIYFSYDVKMKEKGDIPEGYSVSREKKERFSLILESASTNQTSMYLCASIPSGSYNEQFFGPGTRLTVL.

The J gene is TRBJ2-1, the V gene TRBV2; D unresolved. V shed 4 bases and J shed 4 bases, with 11 bases lying between them. The germline V gene has CDR1 SNHLY and CDR2 FYNNEI. CDR3 length: 14 residues. CDR3 bases: TGTGCCAGCAGTGTTCGGCCGTTGTACAATGAGCAGTTCTTC. Its translation: CASSVRPLYNEQFF.

The V call is TRBV4-1, the J call TRBJ2-3, with 9 positions matching TRBD2. Germline values: CDR1 MGHRA, CDR2 YSYEKL. Trimming took 6 bases from V and 3 from J; bases not matched to a gene: 13. The CDR3 runs 17 residues. The CDR3, as DNA: TGCGCCAGCAGACAGACTAGCGGAAAACTGTTTACAGATACGCAGTATTTT. As protein: CASRQTSGKLFTDTQYF.

The sample holds many counts of this clonotype. The V and J genes are TRBV27 and TRBJ2-1; tentatively, D is TRBD1 (6 bases). Between the trimmed V and J ends, which lost 5 bases and 9 bases, there was a span of 14 bases. Germline V lookup: CDR1 MNHEY, CDR2 SMNVEV (reference sequence). The CDR3 is 13 residues long. The chain's CDR3 is CASSIQQGPEQFF. CDR3 nucleotide sequence: TGTGCCAGCAGTATTCAACAGGGCCCTGAGCAGTTCTTC.

This clonotype was counted a single time. Given a much more abundant clone one base away, this may be a read error. The CDR3 does not end in the conserved phenylalanine or tryptophan, so this is likely a read error. The gene calls are TRBV5-1 and TRBJ1-4; no reliable D call. CDR1 and CDR2 from the germline V gene are SGHRS and YFSETQ. This CDR3 has 15 residues. V lost 0 bases and J lost 4, with 10 bases in between. This chain's CDR3 is CASSLEGRLNEKLFI. The CDR3 DNA follows: TGCGCCAGCAGCTTGGAGGGCAGACTTAATGAAAAACTGTTTATT.

The chain uses TRBV5-1 and TRBJ2-5; maybe TRBD2 (6 bases). V lost 4 bases to trimming and J lost 5 bases, with 21 bases between them. The CDR3 consists of 16 residues. Germline V gives CDR1 SGHRS, CDR2 YFSETQ. CDR3 bases: TGCGCCAGCAGCCCTGCGTCGCTAGCGCTCCAGGAGACCCAGTACTTC. Amino acids: CASSPASLALQETQYF.

CDR3 coding DNA: TGTGCCAGCAGTCAGACCCTGGGAGGCTACACCTTC. This translates into CASSQTLGGYTF. The chain couples TRBV25-1 to TRBJ1-2; no firm D call. The germline V gene encodes CDR1 MGHDK and CDR2 SYGVNS. The V end lost 5 bases, the J end lost 8 bases, and 12 bases lay between the germline ends. The CDR3 loop spans 12 amino acids.

This clonotype was counted many times. V and J are TRBV4-1 and TRBJ1-1, with 8 nucleotides matching TRBD1. From germline, CDR1 is MGHRA and CDR2 YSYEKL. V was pared by 1 base and J by 4 bases, with 11 bases of the junction left unmatched. This CDR3 region has 17 residues. The CDR3 is CASSQVRTGFSSTEAFF. The CDR3, as DNA: TGCGCCAGCAGCCAAGTACGGACAGGGTTCTCCAGCACTGAAGCTTTCTTT.

This clonotype showed up many times. Its ends do not fully match the called genes, so a read error is possible. The gene calls are TRBV7-7 and TRBJ2-2; 14 nucleotides match TRBD2. There are 16 residues in the CDR3. Germline CDR1 SSHAT, CDR2 FNYEAQ (reference sequence). CDR3 amino acids: CASSPGLAGVDGELFF. For the CDR3, the DNA is TGTGCTAGCAGCCCGGGACTAGCGGGAGTTGACGGGGAGCTGTTTTTT.

In its sample, this clonotype was seen a few times. The genes are TRBV5-1 and TRBJ2-7; D gene uncertain. This CDR3 is 13 amino acids long. CDR1 is SGHRS, CDR2 YFSETQ, per germline. The V end lost 1 base, the J end lost 4 bases, and 9 bases lay between the germline ends. The CDR3 coding sequence is TGCGCCAGCAGCTTGAGGACCTTGTACGAGCAGTACGTC. Translated: CASSLRTLYEQYV.

The chain joins TRBV27 to TRBJ2-3, with 8 bases aligning to TRBD1. The CDR3 has 17 amino acids. J was trimmed by 2 bases and V by 4 bases; bases with no gene match: 11. Germline CDR1 MNHEY, CDR2 SMNVEV (reference sequence). CDR3 amino acids: CASSSWTGILSTDTQYF. In nucleotides, the CDR3 is TGTGCCAGCAGTTCGTGGACAGGGATTTTATCCACAGATACGCAGTATTTT.